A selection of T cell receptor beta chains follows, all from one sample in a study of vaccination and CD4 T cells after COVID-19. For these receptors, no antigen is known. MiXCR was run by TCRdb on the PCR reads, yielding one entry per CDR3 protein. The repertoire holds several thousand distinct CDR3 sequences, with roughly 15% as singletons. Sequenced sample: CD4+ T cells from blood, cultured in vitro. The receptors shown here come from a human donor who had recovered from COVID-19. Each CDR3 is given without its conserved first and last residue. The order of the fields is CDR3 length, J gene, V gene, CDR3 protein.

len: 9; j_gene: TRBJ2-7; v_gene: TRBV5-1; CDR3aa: ASKGEYEQY
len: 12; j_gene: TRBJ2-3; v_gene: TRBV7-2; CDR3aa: ASSLERFTDTQY
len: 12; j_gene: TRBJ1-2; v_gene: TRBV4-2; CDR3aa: ASSQLSQQDGYT
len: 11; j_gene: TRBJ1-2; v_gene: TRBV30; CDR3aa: AWTDTDYYGYT
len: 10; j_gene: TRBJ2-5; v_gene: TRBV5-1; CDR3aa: ASSEAMETQY
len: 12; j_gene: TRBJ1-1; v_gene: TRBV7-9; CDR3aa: ASSPPQRNTEAF
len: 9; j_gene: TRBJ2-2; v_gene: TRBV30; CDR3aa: AWKDTGELF
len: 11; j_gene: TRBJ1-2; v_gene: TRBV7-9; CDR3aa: ASTDTTNYGYT
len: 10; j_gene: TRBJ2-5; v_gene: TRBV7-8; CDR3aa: ASSKYQETQY
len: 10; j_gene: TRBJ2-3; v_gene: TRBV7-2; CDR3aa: ASSRGADTQY
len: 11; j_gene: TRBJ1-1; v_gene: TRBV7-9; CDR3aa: ASSLEGNTEAF
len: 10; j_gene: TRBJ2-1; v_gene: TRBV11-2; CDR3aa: ASKGTYNEQF
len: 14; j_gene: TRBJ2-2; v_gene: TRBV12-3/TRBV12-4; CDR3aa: ASSRRRRTNTGELF
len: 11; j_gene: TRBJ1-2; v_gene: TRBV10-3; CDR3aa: AVQLTQGNGYT
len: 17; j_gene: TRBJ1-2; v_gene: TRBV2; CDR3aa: ASSIFPRDDSLESYGYT
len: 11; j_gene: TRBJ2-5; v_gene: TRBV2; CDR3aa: ASIISGAGTQY
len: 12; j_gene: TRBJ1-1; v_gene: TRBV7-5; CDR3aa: ISVSEAAFTEAF
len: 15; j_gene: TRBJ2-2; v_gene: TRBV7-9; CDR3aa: ASSLGLAGLGSGELF
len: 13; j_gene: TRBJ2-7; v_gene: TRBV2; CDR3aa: ASREASGGAYEQY
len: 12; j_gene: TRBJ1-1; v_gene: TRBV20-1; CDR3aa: SAVRTGLNTEAF
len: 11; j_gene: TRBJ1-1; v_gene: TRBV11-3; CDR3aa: ASSLEQSTEAF
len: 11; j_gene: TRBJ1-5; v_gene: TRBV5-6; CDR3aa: ASSLTGGQPQH
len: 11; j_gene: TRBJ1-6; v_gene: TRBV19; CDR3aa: ASLPGPNSPLH
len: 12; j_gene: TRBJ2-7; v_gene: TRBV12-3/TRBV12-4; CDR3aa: ASTGDGPSYEQY
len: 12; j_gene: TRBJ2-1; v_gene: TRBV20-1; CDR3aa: SAQGLAGGGEQF
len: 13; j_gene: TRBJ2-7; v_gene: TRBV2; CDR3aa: ASMPVDRDSYEQY
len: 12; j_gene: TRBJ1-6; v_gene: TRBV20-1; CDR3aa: SFRQGEDNSPLH
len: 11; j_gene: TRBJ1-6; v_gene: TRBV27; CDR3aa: ASRSRINSPLH
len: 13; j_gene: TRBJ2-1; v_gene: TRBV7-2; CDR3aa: ASSLGGLRINEQF
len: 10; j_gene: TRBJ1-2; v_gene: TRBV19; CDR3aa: ATQDYPYGYT
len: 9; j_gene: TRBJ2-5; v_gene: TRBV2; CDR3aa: ASKVVETQY
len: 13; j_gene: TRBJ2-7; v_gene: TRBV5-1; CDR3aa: ASSLGDRGSYEQY
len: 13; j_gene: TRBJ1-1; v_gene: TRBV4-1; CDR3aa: ASSQGLDSVAEAF
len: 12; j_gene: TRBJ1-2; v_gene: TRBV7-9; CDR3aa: ASSSGTPGYGYT
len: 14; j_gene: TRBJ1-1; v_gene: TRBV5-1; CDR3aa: ASSPSRLDRDTEAF
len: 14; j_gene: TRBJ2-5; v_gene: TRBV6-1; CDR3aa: ASSEIYGGHQETQY
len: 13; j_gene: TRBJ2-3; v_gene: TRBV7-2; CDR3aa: ASSPSGRGTDTQY
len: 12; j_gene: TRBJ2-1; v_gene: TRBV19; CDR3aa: ASSRTVSYNEQF
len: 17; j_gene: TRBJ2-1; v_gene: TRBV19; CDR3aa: ASSIMRGFLGGGRNEQF
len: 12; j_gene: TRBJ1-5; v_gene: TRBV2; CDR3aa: ASSKTGVGSAQH
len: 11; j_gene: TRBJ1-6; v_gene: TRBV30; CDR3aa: AWGDRGDSPLH
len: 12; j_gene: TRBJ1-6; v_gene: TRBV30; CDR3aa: AWSVGQTNSPLH
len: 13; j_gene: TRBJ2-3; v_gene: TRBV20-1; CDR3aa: SALDSGGITDTQY
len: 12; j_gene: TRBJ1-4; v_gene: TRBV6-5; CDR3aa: ASSSTGTNEKLF
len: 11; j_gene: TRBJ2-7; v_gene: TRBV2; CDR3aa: ASSVGTTYEQY
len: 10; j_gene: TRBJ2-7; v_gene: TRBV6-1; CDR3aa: ASRSTGGEQY
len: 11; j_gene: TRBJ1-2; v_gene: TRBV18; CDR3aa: ASTELSNYGYT
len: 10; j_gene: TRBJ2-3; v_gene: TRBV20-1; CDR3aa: SAPRATDTQY
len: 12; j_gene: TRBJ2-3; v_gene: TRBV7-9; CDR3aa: ASSLGVSTDTQY
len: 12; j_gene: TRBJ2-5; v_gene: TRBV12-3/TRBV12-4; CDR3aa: ASSLYGPQETQY
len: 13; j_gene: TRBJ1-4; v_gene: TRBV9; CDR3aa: ASSVSGTVREKLF
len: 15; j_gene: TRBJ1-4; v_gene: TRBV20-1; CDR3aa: SAAPLLQQGVNEKLF
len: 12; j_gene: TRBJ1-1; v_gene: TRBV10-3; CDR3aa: AISSDTPNTEAF
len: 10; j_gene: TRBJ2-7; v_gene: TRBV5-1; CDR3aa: ASSFGGPEQY
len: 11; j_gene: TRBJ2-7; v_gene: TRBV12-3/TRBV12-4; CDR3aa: ASSGGKSYEQY
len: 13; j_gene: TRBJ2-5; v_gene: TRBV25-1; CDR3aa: ASSPATGEGETQY
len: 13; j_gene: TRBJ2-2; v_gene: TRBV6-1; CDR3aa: ASSPGLAGTGELF
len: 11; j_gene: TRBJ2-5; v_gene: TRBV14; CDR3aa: ASSGELGETQY
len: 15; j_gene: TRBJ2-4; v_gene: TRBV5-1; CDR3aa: ASSLVLAGGPENIQY